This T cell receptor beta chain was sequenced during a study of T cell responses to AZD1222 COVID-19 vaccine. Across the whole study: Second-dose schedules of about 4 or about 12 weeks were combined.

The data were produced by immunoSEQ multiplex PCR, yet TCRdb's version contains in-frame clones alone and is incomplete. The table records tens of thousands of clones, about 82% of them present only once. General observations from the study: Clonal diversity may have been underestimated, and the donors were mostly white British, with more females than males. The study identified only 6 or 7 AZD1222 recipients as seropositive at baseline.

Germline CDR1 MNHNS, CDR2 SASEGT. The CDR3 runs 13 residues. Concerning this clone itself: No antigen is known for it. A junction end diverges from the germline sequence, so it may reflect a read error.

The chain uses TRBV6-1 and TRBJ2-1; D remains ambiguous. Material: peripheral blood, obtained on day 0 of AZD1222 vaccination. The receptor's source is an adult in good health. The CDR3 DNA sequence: TGTGCCAGCAGTAAAGCCCTCGCAAGTGAGCAGTTCTTC. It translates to CASSKALASEQFF.